This T cell receptor (beta chain) was retrieved from a study of cytomegalovirus exposure and HLA in healthy donors (dated by TCRdb to about 2017). Regarding the complete study: In an earlier analysis of roughly 500 of the donors, less than 350 Gb of sequence data and 90 million to 120 million unique TCR beta sequences from about 179 million T cells were reported. The study combined high-throughput TCR immunosequencing, statistical association of individual TCRs with disease status, and machine learning to predict cytomegalovirus infection status. A separate validation cohort of roughly 110 different subjects was used in addition to the roughly 700-subject first cohort. The study used immunosequencing to profile the T cell repertoires of approximately 650 subjects and linked those repertoires to cytomegalovirus serostatus. An early release covering around 630 HLA-typed donors comprised about 320 gigabases of sequencing data and tens of millions of unique TCR sequences. Every discovery cohort repertoire had been produced on one sequencing platform. The aim of the study was to test whether cataloging public T cell receptors could identify signatures of past pathogen exposure. Alongside the repertoire data, information on donor age, sex, ethnicity and CMV serostatus was compiled. HLA typing included class I and class II loci at four-digit resolution. Typing coverage differed by locus: A, B, C, DRB1 and DQB1 were typed in roughly 620-630 donors, DQA1 in 522, DPA1 in nearly 610, and DPB1 in 400 to 480. Rather than drawing on any new phenotypic data, the later analysis identified candidate immune exposures from TCR beta sequences and the way those sequences occurred across donors. Of the approximately 370 genotyped donors, 70% to 90% were placed in the genetic ancestry cluster associated with self-reported Caucasian donors. In a later analysis, previously published TCR beta repertoires from 600 to 850 donors were re-analyzed and high-resolution HLA genotyping was added so that TCR occurrence patterns could be studied. An earlier analysis of around 580 of the donors used high-throughput TCR beta sequencing to judge whether each TCR beta V gene segment behaved as functional or pseudogenic. On average, 235,054 unique TCR beta nucleotide sequences were sequenced per donor among about 400 genotyped donors of the cohort, with 15% to 20% of those sequences being non-productive. A handful of DR-DQ haplotypes were handled as single units for association and clustering because linkage in the cohort was strong. A later genetic analysis used genome-wide SNP genotypes for about 55% of the 666 donors, treating that subset as a discovery cohort. Broad study findings and their caveats: Some 16 rarely observed V segments, including chromosome 9 orphons, were excluded from the earlier analysis of about 610 of the donors because counts were too low. Because the 87-base-pair reads could not distinguish some IMGT-functional V segments, including TRBV6-2 and TRBV6-3, those segments were excluded. The authors suggested that the approach could potentially be extended to other disease states and immunological phenotypes. Most CMV-associated TCR beta chains appeared to be HLA-restricted in a later analysis, and the HLA associations seemed to be driven largely by CMV exposure. In vitro tests confirmed that a few of the cytomegalovirus-associated TCR beta chains recognize cytomegalovirus antigens. The sequencing pipeline was judged likely to have produced a cluster of highly shared sequence variants as a technical artifact. Because HLA typing was unavailable for some donors at each locus, only the typed subset was used in association tests. A later genetic analysis associated a missense DCLRE1C variant with V-gene and J-gene trimming of TCR beta chains, and an independent cohort replicated the association. In a later analysis, about 17,000 TCR beta sequences were associated with specific HLA alleles at a false discovery rate of 0.05. Only TCR beta chains were sequenced in this cohort, and the absence of alpha or paired-chain data limited detectable features. Correlated functional status among segregating V segments might be attributable to linkage disequilibrium, but an unknown experimental factor could not be ruled out. Broadly in line with IMGT annotations, most TCR beta V segments showed up in productive rearrangements about 87% or about 30% of the time in an earlier analysis of under 700 of the donors. The classifier was reported to diagnose cytomegalovirus status with high specificity and sensitivity in both the original cohort and the validation cohort. While some public TCRs were present in many individuals, most TCR sequences turned up only very rarely across donors. The study gave a list of more than 150 TCR beta chains associated with cytomegalovirus. A later analysis found that HLA-associated TCR beta chains were more clonally expanded and had lower generation probabilities than equally common non-associated chains. A later analysis found that TCR association rates varied across HLA loci, with DRB1 alleles showing the most associated TCRs and HLA-C alleles the fewest. A later genetic analysis reported fewer N-insertions in productive TCRs among donors in an Asian-associated ancestry cluster than the approximately 700-donor mean. A further reported finding was that TCR beta sequences accurately predicted the HLA-A and HLA-B alleles for most subjects in the first cohort. Strong co-occurrence of HLA alleles, especially DR and DQ, made assigning TCR associations to individual alleles difficult. The only immune exposure information available for the cohort was CMV serostatus. Several of the top co-occurrence clusters appeared to be linked to parvovirus B19, influenza, CMV and Epstein-Barr virus, according to a later analysis. Sequencing depth was assumed to be roughly uniform across donors in the presence/absence analyses, though that assumption may not hold.

About this clone: This clone's antigen is unknown. Per-nucleotide qualities are absent, and no much larger clonotype sits a single base away.

The cohort comprised 550 to 700 healthy bone marrow donors. Cohort members were all nominally healthy when sampled, although unrecorded immune exposures were likely present. The donor was CMV seronegative and belonged to the group of approximately 320 seronegative cohort members. Each donor provided a peripheral blood sample, and peripheral blood mononuclear cells were used for TCR beta sequencing. Genomic DNA was extracted from the blood cell samples with the Qiagen DNeasy Blood Extraction Kit. Measured from the cysteine to the phenylalanine, the CDR3 is 12 residues long. Just the 36-base CDR3 DNA is kept, in frame starting at base 1. CDR1 MDHEN and CDR2 SYDVKM are derived from the germline V gene. Library preparation used the immunoSEQ multiplex PCR assay. The multiplex PCR relied on a mix of 60 forward primers for TCR Vbeta segments and 13 reverse primers for TCR Jbeta segments. Amplification of the CDR3 region of rearranged TCR beta genes was performed with a multiplex PCR assay on genomic DNA. The amplified TCR beta libraries were sequenced on the Illumina HiSeq System as 87-base-pair reads. From the authors' description of their analysis: In a later analysis, about 80 million unique TCR beta chains were counted across the 650 to 750 repertoires, and about 10 million of these chains were shared by at least two donors. Raw reads were error-corrected and collapsed into unique sequences with a nearest-neighbor algorithm that merged closely related sequences to remove PCR and sequencing errors. To assign V, D and J gene segments, CDR3 sequences were aligned to IMGT reference sequences. Each retained sequence needed at least a six-nucleotide match to both a V gene segment and a J gene segment. A rearrangement counted as productive if the CDR3 had no stop codons and remained in frame with V and J, and every other rearrangement counted as non-productive. CDR3 was defined according to IMGT convention as the region running from the second conserved V-encoded cysteine to the conserved J-encoded phenylalanine. The earlier analysis of some 600 of the donors excluded sequences that lacked an unambiguous match to a single V gene segment. In an earlier analysis of 587 of the donors, a V segment was called functional when productive rearrangements were above 56.7%, and segregating when the standard deviation between donors exceeded 5%. A statistical classification framework was built to diagnose cytomegalovirus status from the catalog of TCR beta chain sequences. In a later analysis, TCR nucleotide sequences were compared against IMGT/GENE-DB human TR gene sequences so that V and J genes could be assigned. The TCRdist pipeline was used in a later analysis to assign CDR3 sequences and most-parsimonious VDJ recombination scenarios. In a later analysis, each TCR beta chain was defined by its CDR3 amino acid sequence together with its V-gene family, and reads lacking a unique V-gene family were excluded. A later analysis removed 500 to 650 highly shared, low-generation-probability nucleotide sequences to deal with suspected cross-contamination and a sequencing artifact. For each public chain, a later analysis derived a clonal expansion index from normalized ranks of inferred template counts within each repertoire. In a later analysis, generation probabilities were computed with a VDJ recombination model fitted to out-of-frame rearrangements, and the resulting probabilities were checked against IGoR. A later analysis scored TCR-TCR, TCR-HLA and TCR-CMV co-occurrence with hypergeometric tests, applying a repertoire-size bias correction to TCR pairs. False discovery rates were estimated in a later analysis by permuting HLA or CMV assignments 20 times. A later analysis grouped co-occurring TCRs with DBSCAN, adding TCRdist sequence similarity when clustering within HLA-allele-positive subsets. Repertoires with fewer than 30,000 or more than 120,000 public chains, plus five repertoires with anomalous nucleotide sharing, were excluded from co-occurrence clustering. TCRdb's version of the immuneACCESS table is confined to in-frame rearrangements and falls short of the full clone set. An unresolved V gene accounts for under half of the shortfall where checked; the remainder is of unknown origin. The DNA gave D and trimming, while V, J and clone size come from that table. The sample table shows approximately 140,000 clones, and approximately 88% are seen once. The ten largest make up 0.45% to 0.6% of the sample.

The source is a woman between 35 and 50 years old in good health and CMV-seronegative. The sequenced material came from PBMCs. The chain employs TRBV28 and TRBJ2-5; TRBD2 could be the D gene, as 5 bases match. The DNA end is more similar to TRBJ2-7, so the J call may be wrong. The CDR3 sequence is CASVGISYEQYF. The bases read TGTGCCTCGGTCGGGATTTCCTACGAGCAGTACTTC.